Listed here is a single T cell receptor (beta chain). The data stem from a study of T cell changes during pregnancy in multiple sclerosis. Some clones are missing from TCRdb's copy, which holds only in-frame ones; the method was immunoSEQ multiplex PCR. The sample has more than 100,000 clones; 85% to 95% are singletons. With V trimmed by 0 bases and J by 2 bases, 1 base remained unmatched. Germline-derived CDR1 and CDR2 are SGHRS and YFSETQ. This CDR3 is built from 14 residues. The TCR was taken from a female donor with multiple sclerosis, enrolled in a pregnancy study. The gene calls are TRBV5-1 and TRBJ1-1; TRBD1 agrees at 7 bases. The sequencing used peripheral blood, collected after pregnancy. The CDR3 loop reads CASSLDRGNTEAFF. For the CDR3, the DNA is TGCGCCAGCAGCTTGGACAGGGGTAACACTGAAGCTTTCTTT.